This T cell receptor (beta chain) derives from a study of T cell changes during pregnancy in multiple sclerosis. The protocol was immunoSEQ multiplex PCR, while the TCRdb copy is restricted to in-frame clones and leaves out a portion. The sample holds roughly 100,000 clones, around nine tenths seen once. This clone showed up just once. Trimming removed 0 bases at V and 10 bases at J, with 15 bases between. The CDR3 is made up of 14 amino acids. Germline lookup yields CDR1 MNHEY and CDR2 SVGAGI. The source was peripheral blood, collected after pregnancy. This clonotype was sampled from a female donor with multiple sclerosis, enrolled in a pregnancy study. V gene TRBV6-5 combines with J gene TRBJ1-1, with unresolved D. Here the CDR3 reads CASSYSGSFTAAFF. DNA for the CDR3: TGTGCCAGCAGTTACTCCGGCAGCTTTACAGCAGCTTTCTTT.